This T cell receptor (beta chain) is from a study of graft-versus-host responses after intestinal transplantation. Study information: The recipients all started with anti-thymocyte globulin induction and then took tacrolimus and steroids for roughly three years.

The CDR3 has 16 residues. Germline V gene data show CDR1 as MGHRA and CDR2 as YSYEKL. Of note for this clone: With only one base between it and a far larger clone, this is likely a read error.

Some clones are missing from TCRdb's copy, which holds only in-frame ones; the method was immunoSEQ multiplex PCR. The sample has 1,500 to 2,000 clones, 38% seen once. The study plated some 200,000 CFSE-labeled responders with some 200,000 irradiated, violet-dye-labeled stimulators. The sample here was alloreactive CD8+ T cells from a mixed lymphocyte reaction culture, taken before transplantation. Subset noted: CFSE-low proliferating T cells sorted from approximately 6-day pre-transplant mixed lymphocyte reaction (GvH or HvG direction). This chain uses TRBV4-1 with TRBJ1-6; possible D gene TRBD1, 6 bases. The sequence derives from a human patient who was an organ donor for intestinal transplantation. CDR3 bases: TGCGCCAGCAGCCAAGTAGGAGACAGGTTTAATTCACCCCTCCGCTTT. Protein: CASSQVGDRFNSPLRF.